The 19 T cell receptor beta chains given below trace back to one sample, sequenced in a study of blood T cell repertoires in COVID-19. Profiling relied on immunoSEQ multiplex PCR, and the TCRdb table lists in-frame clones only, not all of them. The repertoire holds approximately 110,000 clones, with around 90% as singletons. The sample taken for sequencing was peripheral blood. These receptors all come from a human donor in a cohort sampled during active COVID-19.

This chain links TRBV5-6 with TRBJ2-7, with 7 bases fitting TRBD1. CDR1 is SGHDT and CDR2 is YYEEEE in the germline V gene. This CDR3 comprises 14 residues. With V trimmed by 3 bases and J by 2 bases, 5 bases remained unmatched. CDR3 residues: CASSWMDRTYEQYF. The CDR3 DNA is TGTGCCAGCAGCTGGATGGACAGGACCTACGAGCAGTACTTC.

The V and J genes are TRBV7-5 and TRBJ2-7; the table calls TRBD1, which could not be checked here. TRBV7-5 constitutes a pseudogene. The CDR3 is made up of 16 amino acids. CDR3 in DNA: TGTGCCAGAAGCTTATCAACCGGGACAGGGGCCCACGAGCAGTACTTC. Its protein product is CARSLSTGTGAHEQYF.

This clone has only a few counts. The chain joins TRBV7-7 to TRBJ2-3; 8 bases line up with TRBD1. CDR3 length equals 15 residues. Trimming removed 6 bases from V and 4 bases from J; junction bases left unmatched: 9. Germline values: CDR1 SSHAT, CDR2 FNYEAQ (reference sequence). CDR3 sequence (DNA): TGTGCCAGCAGTCCCGGGACAGGTAGAGCAGATACGCAGTATTTT. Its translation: CASSPGTGRADTQYF.

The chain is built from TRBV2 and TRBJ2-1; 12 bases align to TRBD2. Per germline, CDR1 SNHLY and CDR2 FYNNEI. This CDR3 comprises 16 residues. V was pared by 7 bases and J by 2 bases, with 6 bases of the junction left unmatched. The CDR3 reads CASTGTSGRAYNEQFF. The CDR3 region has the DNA TGTGCCAGCACCGGGACTAGCGGGCGAGCCTACAATGAGCAGTTCTTC.

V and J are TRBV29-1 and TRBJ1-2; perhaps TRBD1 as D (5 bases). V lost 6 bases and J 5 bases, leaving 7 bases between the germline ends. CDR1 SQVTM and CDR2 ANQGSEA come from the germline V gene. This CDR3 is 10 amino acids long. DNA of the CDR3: TGCAGCGTAGCAGGGTATGGCTACACCTTC. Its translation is CSVAGYGYTF.

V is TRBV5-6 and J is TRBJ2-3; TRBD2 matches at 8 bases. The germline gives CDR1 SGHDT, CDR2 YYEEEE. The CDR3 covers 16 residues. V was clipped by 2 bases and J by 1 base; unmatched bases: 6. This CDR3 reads CASSLVWREGTDTQYF. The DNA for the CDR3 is TGTGCCAGCAGCTTAGTGTGGCGGGAGGGCACAGATACGCAGTATTTT.

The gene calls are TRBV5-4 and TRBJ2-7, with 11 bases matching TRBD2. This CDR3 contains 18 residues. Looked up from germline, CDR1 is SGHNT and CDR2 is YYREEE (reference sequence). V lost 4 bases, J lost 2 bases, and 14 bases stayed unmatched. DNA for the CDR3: TGTGCCAGCAGCCCCAAACCGCCGGGACTAGCGGCCGCCTACGAGCAGTACTTC. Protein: CASSPKPPGLAAAYEQYF. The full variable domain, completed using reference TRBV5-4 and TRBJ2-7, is ETGVTQSPTHLIKTRGQQVTLRCSSQSGHNTVSWYQQALGQGPQFIFQYYREEENGRGNFPPRFSGLQFPNYSSELNVNALELDDSALYLCASSPKPPGLAAAYEQYFGPGTRLTVT.

Here the CDR3 reads CASSSDRRNSYEQYF. The CDR3 DNA sequence: TGTGCCAGCAGCTCGGACAGGCGAAACTCCTACGAGCAGTACTTC. The rearrangement joins TRBV7-9 to TRBJ2-7; 7 bases are a match to TRBD1. The germline CDR1 and CDR2 sequences are SEHNR and FQNEAQ (reference sequence). The CDR3 extends over 15 amino acids. V shed 4 bases and J 0 bases; nucleotides not matched to a gene: 6.

CDR3 coding DNA: TGTGCCAGCAGCTTAACAGCCTCCTACGAGCAGTACTTC. Amino acids: CASSLTASYEQYF. The chain employs TRBV7-2 and TRBJ2-7; the D is unclear. With 2 bases removed from V and 0 bases from J, the gap between germline ends came to 5 bases. The length of the CDR3 is 13 residues. Germline V lookup: CDR1 SGHTA, CDR2 FQGNSA.

CDR3 nucleotide sequence: TGTGCCAGCAGCCCACCGAATAGCGGGAGGCGAGGAGAGACCCAGTACTTC. Translating gives CASSPPNSGRRGETQYF. The chain recombines TRBV3-1 (or the pseudogene TRBV3-2) with TRBJ2-5; 10 bases align to TRBD2. The CDR3 spans 17 residues. Germline CDR1 reads LGHDT; CDR2 reads YNNKEL (reference sequence). Losses at the gene ends were 4 bases for V and 4 bases for J; bases not matched to a gene: 12.

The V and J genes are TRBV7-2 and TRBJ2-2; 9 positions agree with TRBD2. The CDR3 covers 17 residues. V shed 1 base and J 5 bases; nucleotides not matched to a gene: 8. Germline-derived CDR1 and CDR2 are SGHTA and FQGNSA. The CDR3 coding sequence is TGTGCCAGCAGCTTAGTGGGTGCGGGAGGGCGGACCGGGGAGCTGTTTTTT. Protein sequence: CASSLVGAGGRTGELFF. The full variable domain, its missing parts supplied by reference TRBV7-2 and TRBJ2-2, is GAGVSQSPSNKVTEKGKDVELRCDPISGHTALYWYRQSLGQGLEFLIYFQGNSAPDKSGLPSDRFSAERTGGSVSTLTIQRTQQEDSAVYLCASSLVGAGGRTGELFFGEGSRLTVL.

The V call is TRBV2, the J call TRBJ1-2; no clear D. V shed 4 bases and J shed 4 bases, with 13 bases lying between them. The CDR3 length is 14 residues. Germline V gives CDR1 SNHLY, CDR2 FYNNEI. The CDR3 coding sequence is TGTGCCAGCAGTGGGTTTGTTAGATCCTATGGCTACACCTTC. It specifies CASSGFVRSYGYTF.

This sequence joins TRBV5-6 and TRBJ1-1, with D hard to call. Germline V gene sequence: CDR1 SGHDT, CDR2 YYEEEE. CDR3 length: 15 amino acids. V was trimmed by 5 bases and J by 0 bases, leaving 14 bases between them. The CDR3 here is CASSSGGTMNTEAFF. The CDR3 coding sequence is TGTGCCAGCAGTTCGGGTGGAACTATGAACACTGAAGCTTTCTTT.

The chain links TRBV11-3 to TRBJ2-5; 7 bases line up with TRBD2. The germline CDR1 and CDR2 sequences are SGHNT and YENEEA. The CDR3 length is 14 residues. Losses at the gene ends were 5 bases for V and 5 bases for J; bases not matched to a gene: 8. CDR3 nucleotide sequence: TGTGCCAGCAGCCCCCAGGCGGGAGTGGAGACCCAGTACTTC. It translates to CASSPQAGVETQYF. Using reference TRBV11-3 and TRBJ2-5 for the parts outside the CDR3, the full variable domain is EAGVVQSPRYKIIEKKQPVAFWCNPISGHNTLYWYLQNLGQGPELLIRYENEEAVDDSQLPKDRFSAERLKGVDSTLKIQPAELGDSAVYLCASSPQAGVETQYFGPGTRLLVL.

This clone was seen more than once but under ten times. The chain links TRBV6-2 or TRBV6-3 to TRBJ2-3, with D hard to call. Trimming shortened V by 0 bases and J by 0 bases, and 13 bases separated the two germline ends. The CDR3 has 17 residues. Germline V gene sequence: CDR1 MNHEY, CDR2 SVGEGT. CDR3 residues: CASSYSISVSSTDTQYF. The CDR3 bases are TGTGCCAGCAGTTACTCGATATCAGTATCTAGCACAGATACGCAGTATTTT.

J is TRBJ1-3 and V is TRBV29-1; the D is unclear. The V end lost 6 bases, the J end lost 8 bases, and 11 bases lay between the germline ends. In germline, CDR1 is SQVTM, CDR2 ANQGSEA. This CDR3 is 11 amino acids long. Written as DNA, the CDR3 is TGCAGCGTGGCCGTCGGGGACACCATATATTTT. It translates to CSVAVGDTIYF.

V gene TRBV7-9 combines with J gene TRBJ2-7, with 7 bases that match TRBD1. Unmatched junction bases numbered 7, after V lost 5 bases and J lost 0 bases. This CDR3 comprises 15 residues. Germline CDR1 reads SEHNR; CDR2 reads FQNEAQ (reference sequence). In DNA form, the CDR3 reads TGTGCCAGCAGCCTCACAGGGGCGGACTCCTACGAGCAGTACTTC. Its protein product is CASSLTGADSYEQYF.

CDR3 sequence reads: CASGWGGNQETQYF. The CDR3 DNA reads as TGTGCTAGTGGCTGGGGGGGGAACCAAGAGACCCAGTACTTC. This chain connects TRBV12-5 to TRBJ2-5; TRBD2 aligns across 7 bases. In germline, CDR1 is LGHNT, CDR2 FRNRAP. J gave up 0 bases and V 6 bases, and 4 bases lay outside the gene matches. This CDR3 is 14 amino acids long.

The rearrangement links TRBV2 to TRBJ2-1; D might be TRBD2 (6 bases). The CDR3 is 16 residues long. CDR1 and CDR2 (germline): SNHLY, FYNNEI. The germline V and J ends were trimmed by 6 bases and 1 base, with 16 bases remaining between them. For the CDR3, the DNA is TGTGCCAGCAGCCGCGGCGGGACCTTATCCTACAATGAGCAGTTCTTC. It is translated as CASSRGGTLSYNEQFF.